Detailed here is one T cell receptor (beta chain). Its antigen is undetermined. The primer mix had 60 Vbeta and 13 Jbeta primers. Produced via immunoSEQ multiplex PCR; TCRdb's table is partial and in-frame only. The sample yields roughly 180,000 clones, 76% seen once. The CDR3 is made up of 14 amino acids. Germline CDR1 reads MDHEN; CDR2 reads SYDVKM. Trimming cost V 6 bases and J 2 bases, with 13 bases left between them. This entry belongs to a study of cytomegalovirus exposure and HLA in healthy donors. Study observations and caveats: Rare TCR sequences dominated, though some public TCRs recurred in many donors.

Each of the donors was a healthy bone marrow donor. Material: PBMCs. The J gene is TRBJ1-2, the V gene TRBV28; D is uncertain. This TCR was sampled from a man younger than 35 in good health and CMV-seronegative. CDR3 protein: CASRLRRVNYGYTF. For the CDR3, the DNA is TGTGCCAGCAGACTTCGGCGGGTAAACTATGGCTACACCTTC.